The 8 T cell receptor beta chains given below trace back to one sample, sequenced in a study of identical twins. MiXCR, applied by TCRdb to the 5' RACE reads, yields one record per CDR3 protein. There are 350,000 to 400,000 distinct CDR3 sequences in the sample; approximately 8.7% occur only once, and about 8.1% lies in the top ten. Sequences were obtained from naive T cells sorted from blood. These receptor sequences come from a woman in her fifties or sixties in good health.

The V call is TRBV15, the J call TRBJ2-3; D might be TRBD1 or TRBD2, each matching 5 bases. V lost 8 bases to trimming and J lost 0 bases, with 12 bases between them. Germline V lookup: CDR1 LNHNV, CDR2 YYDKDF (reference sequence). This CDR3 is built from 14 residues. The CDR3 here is CATSWGFSTDTQYF. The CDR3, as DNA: TGTGCCACCTCCTGGGGGTTTAGCACAGATACGCAGTATTTT. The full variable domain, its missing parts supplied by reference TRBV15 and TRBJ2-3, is DAMVIQNPRYQVTQFGKPVTLSCSQTLNHNVMYWYQQKSSQAPKLLFHYYDKDFNNEADTPDNFQSRRPNTSFCFLDIRSPGLGDTAMYLCATSWGFSTDTQYFGPGTRLTVL.

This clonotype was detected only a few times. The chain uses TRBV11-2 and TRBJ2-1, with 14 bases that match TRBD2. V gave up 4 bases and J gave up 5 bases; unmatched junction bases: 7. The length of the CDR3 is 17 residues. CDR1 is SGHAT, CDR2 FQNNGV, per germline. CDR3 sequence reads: CASSYGTSGSLDNEQFF. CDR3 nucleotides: TGTGCCAGCAGCTATGGGACTAGCGGGAGTCTCGACAATGAGCAGTTCTTC.

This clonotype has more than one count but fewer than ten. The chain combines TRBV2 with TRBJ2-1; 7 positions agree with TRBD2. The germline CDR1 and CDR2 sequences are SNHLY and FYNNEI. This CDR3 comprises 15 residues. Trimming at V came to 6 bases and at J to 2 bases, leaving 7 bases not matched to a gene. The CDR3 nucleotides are TGTGCCAGCAGGGCATTAGCGGGTACCTACAATGAGCAGTTCTTC. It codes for CASRALAGTYNEQFF.

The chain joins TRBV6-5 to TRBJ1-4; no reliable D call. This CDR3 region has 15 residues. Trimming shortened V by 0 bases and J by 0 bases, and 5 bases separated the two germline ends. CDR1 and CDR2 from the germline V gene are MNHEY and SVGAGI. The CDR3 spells CASSYSGSTNEKLFF. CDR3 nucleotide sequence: TGTGCCAGCAGTTACTCGGGTTCAACTAATGAAAAACTGTTTTTT.

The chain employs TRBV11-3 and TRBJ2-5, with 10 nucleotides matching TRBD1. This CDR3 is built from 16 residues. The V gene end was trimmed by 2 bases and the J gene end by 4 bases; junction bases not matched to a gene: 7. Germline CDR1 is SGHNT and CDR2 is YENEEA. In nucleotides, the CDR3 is TGTGCCAGCAGCTTAAGCCCGGACAGGGGGGGAGAGACCCAGTACTTC. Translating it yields CASSLSPDRGGETQYF.

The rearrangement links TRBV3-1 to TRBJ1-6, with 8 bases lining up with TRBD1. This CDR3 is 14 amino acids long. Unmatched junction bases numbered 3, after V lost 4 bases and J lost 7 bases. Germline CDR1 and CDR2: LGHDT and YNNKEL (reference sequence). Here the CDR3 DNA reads TGTGCCAGCAGCCTGGGACAGGCGAATTCACCCCTCCACTTT. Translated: CASSLGQANSPLHF.

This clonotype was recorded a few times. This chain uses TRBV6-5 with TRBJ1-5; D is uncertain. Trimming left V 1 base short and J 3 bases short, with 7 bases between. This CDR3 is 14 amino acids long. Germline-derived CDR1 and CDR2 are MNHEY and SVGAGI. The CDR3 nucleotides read TGTGCCAGCAGTTACTATAGAGACAATCAGCCCCAGCATTTT. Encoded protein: CASSYYRDNQPQHF.

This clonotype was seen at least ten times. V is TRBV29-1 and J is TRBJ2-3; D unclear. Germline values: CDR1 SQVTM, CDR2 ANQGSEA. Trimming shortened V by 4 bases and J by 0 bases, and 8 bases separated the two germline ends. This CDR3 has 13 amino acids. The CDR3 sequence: CSVAGGSTDTQYF. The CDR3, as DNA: TGCAGCGTTGCGGGCGGAAGCACAGATACGCAGTATTTT.